This record looks at one T cell receptor (delta chain) sequence and its context. No antigen is known for it. This likely stems from a read error, as it lies one base from a far larger clone. At the DNA level, this CDR3 is encoded by other sequences in the same sample as well. This sample was taken from a study of gamma delta lymphoproliferative disorders and STAT genes (dated by TCRdb to between 2018 and 2020). About the study as a whole: The LymphoTrack Dx TCRG Assay was used to prepare gamma-chain libraries from at least 50 ng of genomic DNA. Because no corresponding Invivoscribe delta assay was available, delta-chain libraries were prepared according to the EuroClonality-NGS working group standard operating procedure. To confirm results, a couple of gamma-chain samples and all delta-chain samples were sequenced twice. Within a larger immunophenotypic and STAT-mutation study, TCR gamma and delta CDR3 repertoires were profiled by deep sequencing in Tgammadelta lymphoproliferative disease patients and healthy controls.

On the study overall, not on this receptor specifically: The authors noted that NGS specificity may be reduced at low frequencies, so the public or private nature of leukemic clones needs confirmation. Leukemic cells were skewed toward terminal effectors, whereas control T cells likely spanned varied maturation stages, a difference potentially limiting comparisons between patients and controls. When whole repertoires were clustered, patient gamma repertoires were grouped separately from healthy controls, whereas no separation between groups was observed for delta repertoires. Almost every major gamma and delta clonotype found in patients was public, meaning shared with at least one healthy donor, with just a couple of gamma clonotypes being private to disease.

Both library methods used multiplex PCR with primers targeting conserved V and J regions of the TCR genes. The amplicons were purified, pooled and then sequenced on an Illumina MiSeq platform. Per the authors' processing: MiXCR performed V(D)J alignment, clonotype assembly and translation, and VDJtools was used for functionality assessment and CDR3 repertoire analyses. The IMGT definition of CDR3 was applied, and only productive sequences using functional genes were analyzed, with ORF genes and pseudogenes left out. A custom Python script was used to look across all patients and controls for identical amino acid CDR3s belonging to major clonotypes, meaning those with a frequency of >=5%. To compare clonotype frequencies between patients and controls, a one-sided non-parametric Wilcoxon test was applied. Clone calls in TCRdb were regenerated from the public reads with CATT, after which identical DNA sequences shared one row. The V and J calls, along with clone size, are taken from TCRdb and not from the paper's own processing. This sample has around 2,300 delta-chain clones in its table, and about 1.5% of those were observed once. The top ten clones comprise roughly 47% of the sample.

From its cysteine to its phenylalanine, the CDR3 spans 19 amino acids. Just the 57-base CDR3 DNA is kept, in frame starting at base 1. The germline V gene gives CDR1 as GEAIGNYY and CDR2 as EKD. For both patients and controls, peripheral blood mononuclear cells were isolated, and the genomic DNA from these cells was used for TCR sequencing. The control group consisted of approximately 23 healthy adult blood donors (median age about 60 years; roughly 12 males and about 11 females) who were matched to the patients for age and sex. This receptor was taken from a human donor in good health. Sequencing used blood. The rearrangement combines TRDV2 with TRDJ1; TRDD3 is a weak D gene call, 5 bases matching. This receptor has the CDR3 CACDGIVHPEGEYTDKLIF. The DNA sequence is as follows: TGTGCCTGTGACGGGATCGTCCATCCTGAGGGAGAGTACACCGATAAGCTCATCTTT.